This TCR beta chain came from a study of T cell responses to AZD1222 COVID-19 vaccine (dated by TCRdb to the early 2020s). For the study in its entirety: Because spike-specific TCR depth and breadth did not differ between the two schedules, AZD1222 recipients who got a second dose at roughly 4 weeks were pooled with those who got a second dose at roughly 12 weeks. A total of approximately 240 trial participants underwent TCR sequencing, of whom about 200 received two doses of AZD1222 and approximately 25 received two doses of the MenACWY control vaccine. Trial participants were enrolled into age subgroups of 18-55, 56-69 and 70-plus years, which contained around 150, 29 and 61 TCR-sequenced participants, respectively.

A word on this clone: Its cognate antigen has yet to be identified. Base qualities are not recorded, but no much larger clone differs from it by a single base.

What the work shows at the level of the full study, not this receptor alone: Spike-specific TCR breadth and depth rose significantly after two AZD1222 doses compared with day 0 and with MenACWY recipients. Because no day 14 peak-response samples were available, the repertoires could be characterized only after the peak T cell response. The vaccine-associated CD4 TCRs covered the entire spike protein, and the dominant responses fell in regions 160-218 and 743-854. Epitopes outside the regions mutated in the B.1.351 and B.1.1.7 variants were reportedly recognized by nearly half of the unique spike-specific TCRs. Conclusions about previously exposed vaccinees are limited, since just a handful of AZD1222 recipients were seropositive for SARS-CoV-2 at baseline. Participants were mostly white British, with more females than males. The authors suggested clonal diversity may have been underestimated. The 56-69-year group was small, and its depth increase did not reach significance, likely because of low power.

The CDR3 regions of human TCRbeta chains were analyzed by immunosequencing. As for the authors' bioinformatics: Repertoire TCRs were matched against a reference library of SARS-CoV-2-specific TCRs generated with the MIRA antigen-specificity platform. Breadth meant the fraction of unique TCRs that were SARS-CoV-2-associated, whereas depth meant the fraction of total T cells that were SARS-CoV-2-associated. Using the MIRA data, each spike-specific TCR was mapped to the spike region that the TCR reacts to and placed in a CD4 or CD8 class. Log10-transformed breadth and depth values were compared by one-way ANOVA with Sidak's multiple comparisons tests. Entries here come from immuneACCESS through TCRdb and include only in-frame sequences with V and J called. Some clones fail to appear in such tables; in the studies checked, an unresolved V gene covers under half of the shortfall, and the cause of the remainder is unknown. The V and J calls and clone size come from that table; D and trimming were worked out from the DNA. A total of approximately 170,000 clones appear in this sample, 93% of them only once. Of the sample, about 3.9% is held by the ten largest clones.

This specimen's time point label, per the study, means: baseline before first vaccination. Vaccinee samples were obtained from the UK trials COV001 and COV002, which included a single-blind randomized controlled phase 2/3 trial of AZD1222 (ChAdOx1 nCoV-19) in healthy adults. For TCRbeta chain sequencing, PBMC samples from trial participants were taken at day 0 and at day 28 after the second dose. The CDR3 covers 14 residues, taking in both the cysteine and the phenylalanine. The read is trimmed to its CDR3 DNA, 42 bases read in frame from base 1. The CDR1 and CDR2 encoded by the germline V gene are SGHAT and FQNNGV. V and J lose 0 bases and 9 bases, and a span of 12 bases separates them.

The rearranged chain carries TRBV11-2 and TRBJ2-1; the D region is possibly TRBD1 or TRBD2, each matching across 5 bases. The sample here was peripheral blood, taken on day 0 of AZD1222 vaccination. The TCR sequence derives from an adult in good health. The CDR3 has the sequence CASSLDRGSIEQFF. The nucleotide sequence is TGTGCCAGCAGCTTAGATCGGGGCAGCATTGAGCAGTTCTTC.